The 32 T cell receptor beta chains below were found in one sample sequenced in a study of synovial regulatory T cells in juvenile arthritis. Profiled with immunoSEQ multiplex PCR; TCRdb holds only in-frame clones, not every one. This table lists several thousand clones. The sequenced material came from Treg cells from blood. Subset of the sample: remaining (HLA-DR-negative) circulating blood Treg cells. All receptors come from a donor aged 2-35 years with juvenile idiopathic arthritis.

The CDR3 reads CASSFQTSGSSYEQYF. The chain uses TRBV7-2 and TRBJ2-7; TCRdb outputs TRBD2, but without DNA this stays unchecked. There are 16 residues in the CDR3. The DNA is not on file. CDR1 and CDR2 from the germline V gene are SGHTA and FQGNSA.

CDR3: CASSSRVQYEQYF. This rearrangement joins TRBV6-5 to TRBJ2-7; the D call of TRBD2 rests on TCRdb alone, since no DNA is present to check it. Germline CDR1 MNHEY, CDR2 SVGAGI. CDR3 length equals 13 residues. The nucleotide record is missing.

J is TRBJ1-1 and V is TRBV18; with no DNA, the TCRdb D assignment of TRBD1 cannot be verified. This CDR3 has 14 amino acids. No DNA was logged. CDR1 KGHSH and CDR2 LQKENI come from the germline V gene. This CDR3 is CASSTDRLDTEAFF.

The rearrangement uses TRBV19 and TRBJ1-5. CDR3 length: 15 residues. The protein alone is recorded here. Per germline, CDR1 LNHDA and CDR2 SQIVND (reference sequence). The CDR3 loop is CASSIERFRNQPQHF.

The chain carries TRBV4-1 and TRBJ1-4. CDR3 length: 20 residues. No DNA sequence was recorded. Looked up from germline, CDR1 is MGHRA and CDR2 is YSYEKL. CDR3 region: CASSQGLPSFPAGLNEKLFF.

J is TRBJ2-5 and V is TRBV27; TCRdb returns TRBD2, unconfirmable since there is no DNA. The CDR3 loop spans 12 amino acids. Only the protein is on record. Germline V CDR1 and CDR2: MNHEY, SMNVEV (reference sequence). The CDR3 here is CASSLAGETQYF.

The rearrangement links TRBV9 to TRBJ2-1; TCRdb names TRBD1, which stays unverified in the absence of DNA. The CDR3 covers 15 residues. Only the protein sequence is given. Per the germline V gene, CDR1 is SGDLS and CDR2 is YYNGEE. CDR3 in amino acids: CASSVEGNRWDEQFF.

This chain joins TRBV28 and TRBJ1-2; the D call from TCRdb, TRBD1, cannot be confirmed without DNA. This CDR3 comprises 13 residues. Only the protein is on record. Germline V gene sequence: CDR1 MDHEN, CDR2 SYDVKM. This chain's CDR3 is CASSGQGRYGYTF.

This chain joins TRBV7-9 and TRBJ2-5; the TCRdb call, TRBD1, lacks DNA for checking. The CDR3 contains 14 residues. DNA for this receptor is not on file. Germline V gene data show CDR1 as SEHNR and CDR2 as FQNEAQ (reference sequence). The CDR3 region is CASRRWTGRETQYF.

The rearrangement links TRBV29-1 to TRBJ1-1. The germline CDR1 and CDR2 sequences are SQVTM and ANQGSEA. This CDR3 spans 12 amino acids. Only the protein is on record. CDR3 region: CSVEGGPFEAFF. The whole variable domain, filled in from reference TRBV29-1 and TRBJ1-1, reads SAVISQKPSRDICQRGTSLTIQCQVDSQVTMMFWYRQQPGQSLTLIATANQGSEATYESGFVIDKFPISRPNLTFSTLTVSNMSPEDSSIYLCSVEGGPFEAFFGQGTRLTVV.

The chain employs TRBV15 and TRBJ2-7; TCRdb indicates TRBD2, and absent DNA this call remains unverified. The CDR3 spans 15 residues. No DNA accompanies this entry. The germline gives CDR1 LNHNV, CDR2 YYDKDF (reference sequence). CDR3 in amino acids: CATSRVGGNSYEQYF.

This rearrangement joins TRBV5-6 to TRBJ2-5; lacking DNA, the TRBD2 call made by TCRdb goes unchecked. The CDR3 loop spans 15 amino acids. The DNA is not on file. CDR1 and CDR2 from the germline V gene are SGHDT and YYEEEE. This CDR3 reads CASSFESRAGGTQYF.

This clone is identified as medium-sized from frequency. The genes are TRBV28 and TRBJ2-3; absent DNA, TCRdb's TRBD1 call cannot be checked. The CDR3 contains 14 residues. Only the protein sequence is given. In germline, CDR1 is MDHEN, CDR2 SYDVKM. CDR3 sequence reads: CASIFGSKGDTQYF.

This rearrangement joins TRBV6-5 to TRBJ1-2; TCRdb calls TRBD1, which cannot be checked without DNA. Per the germline V gene, CDR1 is MNHEY and CDR2 is SVGAGI. The CDR3 has 13 residues. The coding DNA is unavailable. The CDR3 protein is CASSYRTGGGYTF.

This rearrangement joins TRBV7-3 to TRBJ1-1; TCRdb reports TRBD1, a call that lacks DNA to check it against. The CDR3 runs to 13 residues. No DNA sequence is on record. CDR1 is SGHTA, CDR2 FQGTGA, per germline. CDR3 residues: CASSTGTGREAFF.

The chain carries TRBV6-5 and TRBJ2-1; TCRdb gives TRBD2 as the D gene, but with no DNA this cannot be confirmed. The CDR3 loop spans 16 amino acids. DNA is not recorded here. CDR1 and CDR2 (germline): MNHEY, SVGAGI. CDR3: CASSYQGTSGGYEQFF.

J is TRBJ2-2 and V is TRBV5-1. CDR1 is SGHRS, CDR2 YFSETQ, per germline. This CDR3 is 14 amino acids long. The DNA sequence is not available. This CDR3 is CASRGTHNTGELFF. The variable domain in full, with the rest retrieved from reference TRBV5-1 and TRBJ2-2, is KAGVTQTPRYLIKTRGQQVTLSCSPISGHRSVSWYQQTPGQGLQFLFEYFSETQRNKGNFPGRFSGRQFSNSRSEMNVSTLELGDSALYLCASRGTHNTGELFFGEGSRLTVL.

The chain joins TRBV7-3 to TRBJ2-7. In germline, CDR1 is SGHTA, CDR2 FQGTGA. CDR3 length equals 12 residues. Nucleotide data are not available. CDR3 residues: CASSTRTGALHF. The whole variable domain, filled in from reference TRBV7-3 and TRBJ2-7, reads GAGVSQTPSNKVTEKGKYVELRCDPISGHTALYWYRQSLGQGPEFLIYFQGTGAADDSGLPNDRFFAVRPEGSVSTLKIQRTERGDSAVYLCASSTRTGALHFGPGTRLTVT.

The rearrangement joins TRBV11-2 to TRBJ1-1; checking the TCRdb D call of TRBD1 is not possible without DNA. Germline CDR1 SGHAT, CDR2 FQNNGV. There are 13 residues in the CDR3. No DNA is recorded. The CDR3 sequence: CASRNQGAREAFF. The variable domain in full, completed from reference TRBV11-2 and TRBJ1-1, reads EAGVAQSPRYKIIEKRQSVAFWCNPISGHATLYWYQQILGQGPKLLIQFQNNGVVDDSQLPKDRFSAERLKGVDSTLKIQPAKLEDSAVYLCASRNQGAREAFFGQGTRLTVV.

The genes are TRBV5-5 and TRBJ2-7; TCRdb's D call of TRBD2 is untestable without DNA. CDR3 length: 13 residues. The DNA is not on file. Germline assignment: CDR1 SGHKS and CDR2 YYEKEE (reference sequence). The CDR3 reads CASSAGRLGEQYF.

Judged by frequency, this clone is medium-sized. The chain couples TRBV6-1 to TRBJ2-3; with no DNA, the TCRdb D assignment of TRBD2 cannot be verified. Germline CDR1 is MNHNS and CDR2 is SASEGT. This CDR3 has 14 amino acids. No coding sequence is recorded. CDR3 residues: CASSASGSTDTQYF.

The rearrangement links TRBV19 to TRBJ2-2; TCRdb selects TRBD1, and the lack of DNA leaves this call unchecked. The CDR3 is 14 amino acids. No nucleotide data were recorded. CDR1 and CDR2 (germline): LNHDA, SQIVND (reference sequence). CDR3 sequence reads: CASYRGGFTGELFF. The whole variable domain, remainder taken from reference TRBV19 and TRBJ2-2, is DGGITQSPKYLFRKEGQNVTLSCEQNLNHDAMYWYRQDPGQGLRLIYYSQIVNDFQKGDIAEGYSVSREKKESFPLTVTSAQKNPTAFYLCASYRGGFTGELFFGEGSRLTVL.

The chain carries TRBV5-4 and TRBJ2-5; the D gene TCRdb calls, TRBD2, cannot be checked with no DNA. Germline-derived CDR1 and CDR2 are SGHNT and YYREEE (reference sequence). This CDR3 spans 17 amino acids. The entry carries no DNA sequence. Here the CDR3 reads CASSWGPAGAPQETQYF.

The rearrangement uses TRBV28 and TRBJ1-2; the TCRdb call, TRBD1, lacks DNA for checking. This CDR3 has 17 residues. DNA for this receptor is not on file. Looked up from germline, CDR1 is MDHEN and CDR2 is SYDVKM. Here the CDR3 reads CASSQISSGTGLTGYTF.

The chain carries TRBV28 and TRBJ1-1; TCRdb returns TRBD1, unconfirmable since there is no DNA. This CDR3 has 16 residues. The DNA is not on file. CDR1 is MDHEN and CDR2 is SYDVKM in the germline V gene. The CDR3 sequence: CASSYSSTGGNTEAFF.

The chain links TRBV6-1 to TRBJ1-2. This CDR3 contains 13 residues. There is no recorded DNA. Germline CDR1 reads MNHNS; CDR2 reads SASEGT. CDR3 residues: CASSEGQHYGYTF.

The chain has TRBV20-1 and TRBJ1-4. CDR3 length: 11 amino acids. No DNA sequence is on record. Germline values: CDR1 DFQATT, CDR2 SNEGSKA (reference sequence). The CDR3 loop is CSAPTNEKLFF.

The chain employs TRBV4-1 and TRBJ2-7; TCRdb designates TRBD2, a call that cannot be tested without DNA. The germline V gene has CDR1 MGHRA and CDR2 YSYEKL. The CDR3 spans 17 residues. Nucleotide data are not available. The CDR3 sequence: CASSQTALGGAGYEQYF.

This chain uses TRBV7-2 with TRBJ2-2; TCRdb's D gene call, TRBD2, goes unchecked for lack of DNA. The CDR3 has 19 amino acids. No DNA was logged. Germline V gives CDR1 SGHTA, CDR2 FQGNSA. The CDR3 reads CASSSTPSGLAAFTGELFF.

The chain combines TRBV4-3 with TRBJ2-3. CDR3 length: 14 residues. No DNA appears here. From germline, CDR1 is LGHNA and CDR2 YSLEER. This CDR3 reads CASSQEGGTDTQYF.

The chain links TRBV7-9 to TRBJ2-7; TCRdb calls TRBD2, which cannot be checked without DNA. Germline CDR1 SEHNR, CDR2 FQNEAQ (reference sequence). This CDR3 region has 15 residues. No coding sequence is recorded. The CDR3: CASSLEALSSYEQYF.

The chain has TRBV5-6 and TRBJ2-7; the D call from TCRdb, TRBD2, cannot be confirmed without DNA. The CDR3 is 19 amino acids. DNA is not on record. The germline gives CDR1 SGHDT, CDR2 YYEEEE. The CDR3 spells CASSTRSRLGTSGTYEQYF.